The clone carrying this T cell receptor beta chain was counted between two and nine times. Its antigen is unknown. Researchers used the Oncomine TCR Beta short-read assay to sequence DNA from cultured CD4+ T cells. Each CDR3 protein gets one entry after TCRdb re-called the PCR reads with MiXCR. This sample has roughly 16,000 distinct CDR3 sequences; 48% occur once, and the top ten carry 12%. Specified treatment: approximately 9-day PBMC culture with coronavirus spike peptide pools or control peptides (ViraFEST assay). These data belong to a study of vaccination and CD4 T cells after COVID-19. Study as a whole: The authors used overlapping spike peptides from SARS-CoV-2, HCoV-NL63, HCoV-OC43 and HCoV-229E to stimulate cells. A CEFX pool, an HIV-1 Nef pool, or else no peptide went into the control cultures.

The germline V gene encodes CDR1 KGHDR and CDR2 SFDVKD. This CDR3 comprises 11 residues. Trimming left V 5 bases short and J 10 bases short, with 5 bases between. This receptor was identified in a human donor who had recovered from COVID-19. The rearrangement joins TRBV24-1 to TRBJ1-6; unclear D gene. Sequencing input: CD4+ T cells from blood, cultured in vitro. CDR3 DNA sequence: TGTGCCACCAGTGTAAGCTCACCCCTCCACTTT. Translating gives CATSVSSPLHF.